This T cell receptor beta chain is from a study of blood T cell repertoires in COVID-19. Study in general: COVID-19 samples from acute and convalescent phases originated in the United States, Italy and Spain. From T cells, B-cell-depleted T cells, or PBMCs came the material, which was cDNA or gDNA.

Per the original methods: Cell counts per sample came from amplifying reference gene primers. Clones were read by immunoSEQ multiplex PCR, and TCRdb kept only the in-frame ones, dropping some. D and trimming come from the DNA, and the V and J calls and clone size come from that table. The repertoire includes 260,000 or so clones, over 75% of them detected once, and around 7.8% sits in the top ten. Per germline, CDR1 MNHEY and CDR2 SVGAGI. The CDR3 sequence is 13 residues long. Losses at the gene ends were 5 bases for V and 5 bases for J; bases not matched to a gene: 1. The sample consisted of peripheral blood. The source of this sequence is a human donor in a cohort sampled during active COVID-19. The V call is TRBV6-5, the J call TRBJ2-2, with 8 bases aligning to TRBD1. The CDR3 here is CASSRTGTGELFF. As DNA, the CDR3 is TGTGCCAGCAGTCGGACAGGGACCGGGGAGCTGTTTTTT.